The sequence of this T cell receptor beta chain was determined in a study of T cell clones after liver transplantation. Looking at the study overall: Three of the eight recipients were HCV-positive; the rest had non-autoimmune, non-viral transplant indications. Study outcomes and limitations: Graft donor-reactive T cells possibly entered the graft instead of undergoing deletion.

The CDR3 sequence is 16 residues long. The germline V gene encodes CDR1 LNHDA and CDR2 SQIVND (reference sequence). V was cut by 3 bases and J by 3 bases, with 18 bases left in between. Note on this clone: As yet, its antigen is unknown.

The repertoire was sequenced with immunoSEQ multiplex PCR; TCRdb's copy has only in-frame clones and lacks some. The table lists 45,000 to 60,000 clones, roughly 90% of them singletons. The chain uses TRBV19 and TRBJ2-7; no clear D gene. The sample was CD8+ T cells from blood, taken 12 months after liver transplant. This TCR was sampled from a human patient who received a liver transplant. Some T cells may trace back to the graft donor. CDR3 DNA: TGTGCCAGTAGTATCGCAGGCCTTCCAGTTCGCTACGAGCAGTACTTC. This gives the protein CASSIAGLPVRYEQYF.